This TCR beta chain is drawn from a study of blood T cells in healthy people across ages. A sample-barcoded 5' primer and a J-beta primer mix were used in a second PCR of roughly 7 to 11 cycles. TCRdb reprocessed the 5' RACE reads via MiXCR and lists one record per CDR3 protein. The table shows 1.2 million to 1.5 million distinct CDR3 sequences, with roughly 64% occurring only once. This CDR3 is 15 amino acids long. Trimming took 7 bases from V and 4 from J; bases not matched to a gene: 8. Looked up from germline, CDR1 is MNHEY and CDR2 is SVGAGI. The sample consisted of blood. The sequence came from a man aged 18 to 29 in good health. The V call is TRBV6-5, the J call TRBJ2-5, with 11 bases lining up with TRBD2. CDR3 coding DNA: TGTGCCAGCACCACCCGACTAGCGGGATTAGAGACCCAGTACTTC. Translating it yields CASTTRLAGLETQYF.